These 15 T cell receptor beta chains were all obtained from the same sample, sequenced in a study of shared T cell receptors in the human thymus. The assay was immunoSEQ multiplex PCR, and TCRdb's table has in-frame clones only and misses some. The sample has 700,000 or so clones, 70% to 90% seen once; the top ten hold approximately 0.01%. The same sample was also studied in work on human thymus T cells.

The sequenced sample was thymocytes. All receptors derive from a girl less than two years old with a congenital heart defect.

The rearrangement links TRBV7-9 to TRBJ1-1; 8 bases align to TRBD1. Trimming at V came to 8 bases and at J to 0 bases, leaving 14 bases not matched to a gene. CDR3 length equals 17 residues. Germline V gives CDR1 SEHNR, CDR2 FQNEAQ (reference sequence). CDR3: CASGRTGGRGMNTEAFF. CDR3 coding DNA: TGTGCCAGCGGCCGCACAGGGGGTCGGGGCATGAACACTGAAGCTTTCTTT.

This chain joins TRBV5-1 and TRBJ2-1; 15 bases map to TRBD2. The CDR3 totals 20 residues. CDR1 and CDR2 (germline): SGHRS, YFSETQ. V lost 0 bases and J lost 1; bases outside the gene matches: 8. CDR3 sequence (DNA): TGCGCCAGCAGCTTGGCCTGGAGGACTAGCGGGGGGGCGTCCTACAATGAGCAGTTCTTC. Encoded protein: CASSLAWRTSGGASYNEQFF.

The chain is built from TRBV4-2 and TRBJ2-2; D gene uncertain. With 4 bases removed from V and 5 bases from J, the gap between germline ends came to 14 bases. CDR3 size: 15 residues. From germline, CDR1 is LGHNA and CDR2 YNFKEQ. DNA of the CDR3: TGTGCCAGCAGCCCCCCTAGTTCTAGGACCGGGGAGCTGTTTTTT. Its translation: CASSPPSSRTGELFF.

The rearrangement links TRBV2 to TRBJ1-4, with D tentatively TRBD1 (6 bases). Trimming removed 7 bases from V and 0 bases from J, with 15 bases in between. This CDR3 has 16 amino acids. Germline assignment: CDR1 SNHLY and CDR2 FYNNEI. In DNA, the CDR3 is TGTGCCAGCACCTGTTGGGGGCATGCAACTAATGAAAAACTGTTTTTT. This encodes CASTCWGHATNEKLFF. Combining the CDR3 with reference TRBV2 and TRBJ1-4 gives the whole variable domain EPEVTQTPSHQVTQMGQEVILRCVPISNHLYFYWYRQILGQKVEFLVSFYNNEISEKSEIFDDQFSVERPDGSNFTLKIRSTKLEDSAMYFCASTCWGHATNEKLFFGSGTQLSVL.

A few counts support this clone. The gene calls are TRBV4-1 and TRBJ2-5; a possible D gene is TRBD1 (6 bases). The DNA end is a closer match to TRBJ2-7, so the J assignment may be wrong. The CDR3 sequence is 16 residues long. Germline assignment: CDR1 MGHRA and CDR2 YSYEKL. The CDR3 sequence: CASSQGPRDTGYEQYF. For the CDR3, the DNA is TGCGCCAGCAGCCAAGGTCCCCGGGACACAGGCTACGAGCAGTACTTC.

A word on this clone: Other nucleotide sequences from this sample produce the same CDR3. The CDR3 sequence is CAISPYGQTNTGELFF. The CDR3 bases are TGTGCCATCAGCCCATACGGACAGACGAACACCGGGGAGCTGTTTTTT. The chain combines TRBV10-3 with TRBJ2-2, with D possibly TRBD1 on 6 matching bases. CDR1 is ENHRY, CDR2 SYGVKD, per germline. The germline V and J ends were trimmed by 6 bases and 0 bases, with 14 bases remaining between them. CDR3 length: 16 amino acids.

The rearrangement uses TRBV29-1 and TRBJ2-5, with a tentative D call TRBD2 (6 bases). Deletions cut 3 bases from V and 4 bases from J, with 33 bases between. Germline values: CDR1 SQVTM, CDR2 ANQGSEA. The CDR3 has 20 amino acids. The CDR3 nucleotides read TGCAGCGTTGATTTAGCGCGGGCAAGTTTTCGGGGACTCCATAGAGAGACCCAGTACTTC. It codes for CSVDLARASFRGLHRETQYF.

This chain links TRBV5-1 with TRBJ2-5; possible D gene TRBD1, 5 bases. The V end was cut by 4 bases, the J end by 0 bases, with 16 bases between. CDR1 is SGHRS, CDR2 YFSETQ, per germline. The CDR3 is 16 residues long. CDR3 DNA sequence: TGCGCCAGCAGCACTCGACAGAAACAGTACCAAGAGACCCAGTACTTC. Protein: CASSTRQKQYQETQYF.

The CDR3 nucleotides are TGTGCCACAAAGATAGCGGGGGGCTCCGGTGAGCAGTTCTTC. This sequence encodes CATKIAGGSGEQFF. V is TRBV5-6 and J is TRBJ2-1, with 10 bases matching TRBD2. With 9 bases clipped from V and 9 bases from J, the junction kept 12 bases outside the gene matches. CDR1 and CDR2 (germline): SGHDT, YYEEEE. This CDR3 has 14 residues.

V gene TRBV5-4 combines with J gene TRBJ2-3, with a weak D call TRBD1 (5 bases). The V and J ends lost 5 bases and 3 bases respectively, with 16 bases between them. Germline CDR1 reads SGHNT; CDR2 reads YYREEE (reference sequence). There are 15 residues in the CDR3. DNA of the CDR3: TGTGCCAGCAGTAGAATAGGGGCGATTACAGATACGCAGTATTTT. It yields the protein CASSRIGAITDTQYF.

The genes are TRBV28 and TRBJ1-5; 10 bases match TRBD1. Germline V gene lookup returns CDR1 MDHEN and CDR2 SYDVKM. This CDR3 is 15 amino acids long. The trim removed 2 bases at V and 4 bases at J, leaving 2 bases unmatched. The CDR3 DNA sequence: TGTGCCAGCAGTTTAGCGGGACAGGGGAATCAGCCCCAGCATTTT. Residues: CASSLAGQGNQPQHF.

The chain links TRBV6-6 to TRBJ2-3, with 9 bases lining up with TRBD2. The germline CDR1 and CDR2 sequences are MNHNY and SVGAGI (reference sequence). This CDR3 contains 15 residues. V shed 4 bases and J 5 bases; nucleotides not matched to a gene: 7. CDR3 DNA: TGTGCCAGCAGTTTAACACAGCGGGGGGTAGATACGCAGTATTTT. Amino acid sequence: CASSLTQRGVDTQYF.

The V and J genes are TRBV20-1 and TRBJ1-2; D gene unclear. The CDR3 contains 11 residues. Germline V gives CDR1 DFQATT, CDR2 SNEGSKA (reference sequence). Trimming cost V 0 bases and J 5 bases, with 4 bases left between them. In nucleotides, the CDR3 is TGCAGTGCTAGAGACATTTATGGCTACACCTTC. Amino acid sequence: CSARDIYGYTF.

In the case of this clone: The junction and the germline gene differ at one end; a read error may be behind it. The chain recombines TRBV6-1 with TRBJ2-7; tentative D call: TRBD1 (5 bases). Germline CDR1 reads MNHNS; CDR2 reads SASEGT. The CDR3 totals 12 residues. The CDR3 spells CASSEVTRAQNF. In DNA, the CDR3 is TGTGCCAGCAGTGAAGTAACCAGGGCACAAAACTTC.

This clone was detected once. CDR3 loop: CASTQTGAPLQETQYF. The CDR3 region has the DNA TGTGCCAGTACCCAAACAGGGGCACCCTTACAAGAGACCCAGTACTTC. V and J are TRBV19 and TRBJ2-5; 7 positions match TRBD1. Germline V gives CDR1 LNHDA, CDR2 SQIVND (reference sequence). The CDR3 has 16 amino acids. Germline trimming cut 7 bases from V and 2 bases from J; bases unmatched to any gene: 13. Looking up the rest from reference TRBV19 and TRBJ2-5 gives the full variable domain: DGGITQSPKYLFRKEGQNVTLSCEQNLNHDAMYWYRQDPGQGLRLIYYSQIVNDFQKGDIAEGYSVSREKKESFPLTVTSAQKNPTAFYLCASTQTGAPLQETQYFGPGTRLLVL.